The TCR beta chain described here comes from a study of beta chain features in type 1 diabetes. Findings and limits, study-wide: A greater similarity of naive, central memory and Treg TCRB repertoires was seen among patients than among healthy donors.

Stem cell-like memory, regulatory, central memory and naive CD4+ cells were sorted via CD45RO/CCR7/CD25/CD127/CD95/CD27. The V gene's germline CDR1 is MDHEN and CDR2 SYDVKM. The CDR3 consists of 13 residues. With 1 base removed from V and 9 bases from J, the gap between germline ends came to 12 bases. A remark on this clone: As yet, its antigen is unknown.

Expressed TCRB transcripts were sequenced, since all the RNA that had been isolated was reverse transcribed. An average about 3.6 million reads came from naive, central memory and regulatory T cell samples. Assay: immunoSEQ multiplex PCR; the TCRdb copy retains only in-frame clones and omits some. Among 810,000 or so clones, 17% were seen once, and the ten largest hold 0.02% to 0.03%. The source is a woman younger than 35 in good health. Sequencing was carried out using naive CD4+ T cells from blood. The chain employs TRBV28 and TRBJ1-2; no clear D gene. CDR3 region: CASSLSGRVSYTF. The CDR3 DNA follows: TGTGCCAGCAGTTTATCAGGTCGAGTGAGCTACACCTTC.